Below, 2 T cell receptor beta chains from the same sample are listed, as sequenced in a study of a mutant IDH1 vaccine in newly diagnosed glioma. Stated time point: week 35, safety follow-up. In every dose of vaccine, 300 ug of mutant IDH1 20-mer peptide was given alongside topical imiquimod. No antigen has been identified for these receptors. Assay: immunoSEQ multiplex PCR; the TCRdb copy retains only in-frame clones and omits some. Counted here are fewer than 35,000 clones, more than 75% occurring once; the ten biggest clones make up over 6.5%. This specimen consisted of PBMCs, obtained from a glioma patient whose treatment included an IDH1 peptide vaccine. The origin of the receptors is a man aged 50-59 years with glioma.

In DNA, the CDR3 is TGTGCCAGCAGTGACCCGGGAGGGACAGATACGCAGTATTTT. Translating it yields CASSDPGGTDTQYF. The J gene is TRBJ2-3, the V gene TRBV25-1; 8 nucleotides match TRBD2. The germline CDR1 and CDR2 sequences are MGHDK and SYGVNS. CDR3 length: 14 amino acids. V was pared by 3 bases and J by 3 bases, with 2 bases of the junction left unmatched.

This chain connects TRBV4-2 to TRBJ2-7; the D gene could be TRBD1 or TRBD2 (5 bases each). CDR1 is LGHNA, CDR2 YNFKEQ, per germline. This CDR3 region has 14 residues. V was clipped by 1 base and J by 4 bases, with 11 bases between them. Written as DNA, the CDR3 is TGTGCCAGCAGCCAAGGGGTAGGGACGTACGAGCAGTACTTC. It translates to CASSQGVGTYEQYF.